Listed here are 18 T cell receptor beta chains from one sample, sequenced in a study of T cell changes during pregnancy in multiple sclerosis. Sequenced by immunoSEQ multiplex PCR; TCRdb stores in-frame clones only, minus some. The data show tens of thousands of clones, approximately 94% seen once. The sequences come from peripheral blood, collected in the third trimester of pregnancy. The receptors shown here come from a female donor with multiple sclerosis, enrolled in a pregnancy study.

The CDR3 DNA sequence: TGTGCCAGCAGTTTAGGGACAGGGATAGAGAAACTGTTTTTT. It codes for CASSLGTGIEKLFF. This rearrangement joins TRBV27 to TRBJ1-4, with TRBD1 matching 9 bases. Trimming removed 2 bases from V and 11 bases from J; junction bases left unmatched: 6. CDR1 is MNHEY and CDR2 is SMNVEV in the germline V gene (reference sequence). CDR3 length equals 14 residues.

The V and J genes are TRBV2 and TRBJ1-1; TRBD1 aligns across 9 bases. V lost 5 bases, J lost 7 bases, and 5 bases stayed unmatched. The CDR3 extends over 13 amino acids. The germline gives CDR1 SNHLY, CDR2 FYNNEI. DNA for the CDR3: TGTGCCAGCAGTCGGGACAGGGAGAATGAAGCTTTCTTT. Amino acids: CASSRDRENEAFF.

The chain links TRBV10-3 to TRBJ1-5, with D possibly being TRBD1 (6 bases). This CDR3 spans 15 amino acids. Germline V CDR1 and CDR2: ENHRY, SYGVKD. V lost 6 bases to trimming and J lost 4 bases, with 16 bases between them. The chain's CDR3 is CAISDSAGENQPQHF. As DNA, the CDR3 is TGTGCCATCAGCGACAGCGCAGGGGAGAATCAGCCCCAGCATTTT.

The chain combines TRBV27 with TRBJ2-1; 7 bases are shared with TRBD2. The V gene's germline CDR1 is MNHEY and CDR2 SMNVEV (reference sequence). This CDR3 has 16 residues. J gave up 4 bases and V 6 bases, and 12 bases lay outside the gene matches. The CDR3 loop reads CASSQPLSGGYNEQFF. The CDR3 DNA is TGTGCCAGCAGCCAACCGCTTTCGGGAGGATACAATGAGCAGTTCTTC.

This chain connects TRBV7-8 to TRBJ2-3, with 8 bases matching TRBD2. Germline assignment: CDR1 SGHVS and CDR2 FQNEAQ. The CDR3 consists of 14 residues. The V segment lost 5 bases and the J segment 6 bases; nucleotides outside the gene matches: 7. CDR3 DNA: TGTGCCAGCAGCATGCGGGGGGACGGGGATACGCAGTATTTT. Protein sequence: CASSMRGDGDTQYF.

This clone appeared a few times. V is TRBV10-1 and J is TRBJ1-6; 7 bases map to TRBD1. V trimming: 3 bases; J trimming: 7 bases; junction bases outside the gene matches: 3. This CDR3 has 14 residues. Germline CDR1 reads WNHNN; CDR2 reads SYGVQD (reference sequence). The CDR3 loop is CASSEQGINSPLHF. In nucleotides, the CDR3 is TGCGCCAGCAGTGAACAGGGGATCAATTCACCCCTCCACTTT.

The V and J genes are TRBV10-3 and TRBJ1-4, with 8 bases that match TRBD1. CDR3 length: 17 residues. Germline V gives CDR1 ENHRY, CDR2 SYGVKD. Trimming at V came to 0 bases and at J to 7 bases, leaving 10 bases not matched to a gene. The DNA of the CDR3 is TGTGCCATCAGTGAGTCGCGGATGGGGACAGGAGGTGAAAAACTGTTTTTT. Amino acids: CAISESRMGTGGEKLFF.

The chain uses TRBV6-4 and TRBJ2-1; D is undetermined. V was cut by 6 bases and J by 0 bases, with 6 bases left in between. Germline V gene data show CDR1 as MRHNA and CDR2 as SNTAGT. The CDR3 consists of 13 residues. CDR3 sequence reads: CASSLDSYNEQFF. The DNA for the CDR3 is TGTGCCAGCAGCCTAGACTCCTACAATGAGCAGTTCTTC.

The rearrangement joins TRBV11-2 to TRBJ2-7; 11 positions match TRBD2. This CDR3 is 14 amino acids long. J lost 4 bases, V lost 5 bases, and 4 bases had no gene match. CDR1 is SGHAT, CDR2 FQNNGV, per germline. CDR3 nucleotides: TGTGCCAGCAGCAACCTAGCGGGGGGTTACGAGCAGTACTTC. Its protein product is CASSNLAGGYEQYF.

The V gene is TRBV5-8, the J gene TRBJ1-5; weak D call: TRBD1 (6 bases). Germline V CDR1 and CDR2: SGHTS, YDEGEE. V lost 0 bases to trimming and J lost 6 bases, with 7 bases between them. The CDR3 has 13 residues. CDR3 in amino acids: CASSLGGGQPQHF. The DNA of the CDR3 is TGTGCCAGCAGCTTGGGAGGGGGTCAGCCCCAGCATTTT. Variable domain in full (rest from reference TRBV5-8 and TRBJ1-5): EAGVTQSPTHLIKTRGQQATLRCSPISGHTSVYWYQQALGLGLQFLLWYDEGEERNRGNFPPRFSGRQFPNYSSELNVNALELEDSALYLCASSLGGGQPQHFGDGTRLSIL.

The chain recombines TRBV12-5 with TRBJ2-3; TRBD1 might be the D (6 bases). The CDR3 spans 16 residues. V was trimmed by 1 base and J by 0 bases, leaving 11 bases between them. Germline CDR1 reads LGHNT; CDR2 reads FRNRAP. The CDR3 loop reads CASGLGQVTSTDTQYF. In nucleotides, the CDR3 is TGTGCTAGTGGTTTGGGACAGGTGACTAGCACAGATACGCAGTATTTT.

This chain joins TRBV6-5 and TRBJ2-7; 7 bases agree with TRBD2. The V gene's germline CDR1 is MNHEY and CDR2 SVGAGI. Germline trimming cut 5 bases from V and 4 bases from J; bases unmatched to any gene: 5. There are 13 residues in the CDR3. The CDR3 loop reads CASSGGRGYEQYF. CDR3 coding DNA: TGTGCCAGCAGTGGGGGGAGGGGTTACGAGCAGTACTTC.

V gene TRBV30 combines with J gene TRBJ1-1; D not certain. The V end lost 2 bases, the J end lost 1 base, and 8 bases lay between the germline ends. The CDR3 length is 13 residues. Germline values: CDR1 GTSNPN, CDR2 SVGIG (reference sequence). This CDR3 is CAWSSAGNTEAFF. In nucleotides, the CDR3 is TGTGCCTGGAGTTCGGCGGGGAACACTGAAGCTTTCTTT.

J is TRBJ1-1 and V is TRBV18; D remains unclear. CDR3 size: 14 residues. Germline values: CDR1 KGHSH, CDR2 LQKENI. Between the trimmed V and J ends, which lost 3 bases and 1 base, there was a span of 9 bases. CDR3: CASSPGFSNTEAFF. CDR3 nucleotide sequence: TGTGCCAGCTCACCCGGTTTCTCGAACACTGAAGCTTTCTTT.

The chain combines TRBV5-4 with TRBJ2-5, with 7 bases that match TRBD2. After removal of 4 bases from V and 2 bases from J, the junction contained 5 bases not matched to a gene. The CDR3 is made up of 14 amino acids. Germline loops: CDR1 SGHNT, CDR2 YYREEE (reference sequence). DNA for the CDR3: TGTGCCAGCAGCGGGGAGGGGCGACAAGAGACCCAGTACTTC. Translating it yields CASSGEGRQETQYF.

This clone occurred once. CDR3 bases: TGTGCCAGCAGCCAAGTGGCAGGGGCCCAAGAGACCCAGTACTTC. Amino acids: CASSQVAGAQETQYF. The chain recombines TRBV4-2 with TRBJ2-5, with D perhaps matching TRBD1 (6 bases). The CDR3 runs to 15 residues. Trimming took off 1 base at V and 1 base at J, with 10 bases between the two ends. CDR1 is LGHNA and CDR2 is YNFKEQ in the germline V gene.

DNA of the CDR3: TGTGCCAGCAGCTTAAATCAGGGCTCTGAAGCTTTCTTT. It codes for CASSLNQGSEAFF. The chain is built from TRBV7-9 and TRBJ1-1; weak D call: TRBD1 (5 bases). Per the germline V gene, CDR1 is SEHNR and CDR2 is FQNEAQ (reference sequence). V shed 2 bases and J shed 6 bases, with 10 bases lying between them. The CDR3 is made up of 13 amino acids.

This sequence joins TRBV27 and TRBJ2-5, with 10 bases fitting TRBD2. Germline CDR1 is MNHEY and CDR2 is SMNVEV (reference sequence). The junction had 14 bases not matched to a gene; V was cut back by 5 bases and J by 2 bases. CDR3 length equals 18 residues. The CDR3 reads CASSPYRGLAGGQETQYF. For the CDR3, the DNA is TGTGCCAGCAGTCCCTATCGGGGTTTAGCGGGGGGTCAAGAGACCCAGTACTTC.